This passage covers 7 T cell receptor beta chains from one sample sequenced in a study of shared clonotypes between healthy human individuals. Sequencing was performed with immunoSEQ multiplex PCR; in TCRdb, only in-frame clones are kept and a portion is missing. The profile shows about 2.5 million clones, under 95% of them singletons. The sequencing sample was made of naive CD4+ T cells from PBMCs. The subset: CD45RA+ positively selected. Every receptor here comes from a man aged 18-30 years in good health. Some clones in this sample may be carry-over from other donors' samples.

This chain connects TRBV4-1 to TRBJ2-1, with 8 bases that match TRBD2. The CDR3 is 18 amino acids. Germline assignment: CDR1 MGHRA and CDR2 YSYEKL. Losses at the gene ends were 4 bases for V and 8 bases for J; bases not matched to a gene: 19. CDR3: CASSRGFAASGSVDEQFF. The CDR3 DNA reads as TGCGCCAGCAGCCGAGGATTCGCGGCCAGCGGGAGTGTCGATGAGCAGTTCTTC.

The chain uses TRBV6-5 and TRBJ1-4; D is perhaps TRBD1 (5 bases). Germline CDR1 is MNHEY and CDR2 is SVGAGI. The V end lost 6 bases, the J end lost 7 bases, and 12 bases lay between the germline ends. The CDR3 totals 13 residues. CDR3 coding DNA: TGTGCCAGCAGCCTGGAAAGGGGTGAAAAACTGTTTTTT. Translation gives CASSLERGEKLFF.

A single count supports this clone. The J gene is TRBJ2-7, the V gene TRBV6-5; a possible D gene is TRBD2 (7 bases). The CDR3 covers 14 residues. CDR1 is MNHEY, CDR2 SVGAGI, per germline. Trimming removed 5 bases at V and 2 bases at J, with 13 bases between. The CDR3 region has the DNA TGTGCCAGCAGTGTCGGGGGGCAAGCCTACGAGCAGTACTTC. Translated, it gives CASSVGGQAYEQYF.

The chain recombines TRBV5-1 with TRBJ2-5; either TRBD1 or TRBD2 may supply D (5 bases each). This CDR3 has 15 amino acids. Trimming removed 3 bases from V and 1 base from J, with 13 bases in between. Germline-derived CDR1 and CDR2 are SGHRS and YFSETQ. This CDR3 is CASSSDRGVQETQYF. The CDR3 nucleotides are TGCGCCAGCAGCTCCGACCGAGGGGTCCAAGAGACCCAGTACTTC.

The chain employs TRBV21-1 and TRBJ1-4; the D call TRBD1 from the table was never checked on the DNA. TRBV21-1 is marked as a pseudogene. This CDR3 has 15 amino acids. CDR3 loop: CASSTGQGSNEKLFF. CDR3 DNA: TGTGCCAGCAGCACTGGACAGGGCTCTAATGAAAAACTGTTTTTT.

The DNA for the CDR3 is TGCGCCAGCAGCTTGCCCGGCGGGAATTCACCCCTCCACTTT. Translating it yields CASSLPGGNSPLHF. The V call is TRBV5-1, the J call TRBJ1-6; D gene unclear. The CDR3 runs 14 residues. Looked up from germline, CDR1 is SGHRS and CDR2 is YFSETQ. Trimming shortened V by 1 base and J by 7 bases, and 9 bases separated the two germline ends.

This chain uses TRBV5-1 with TRBJ2-5; 9 bases are shared with TRBD2. The CDR3 covers 15 residues. Trimming at V came to 4 bases and at J to 4 bases, leaving 8 bases not matched to a gene. Germline assignment: CDR1 SGHRS and CDR2 YFSETQ. CDR3 residues: CASSPTGLAPETQYF. The CDR3 DNA sequence: TGCGCCAGCAGCCCCACGGGACTAGCCCCAGAGACCCAGTACTTC.